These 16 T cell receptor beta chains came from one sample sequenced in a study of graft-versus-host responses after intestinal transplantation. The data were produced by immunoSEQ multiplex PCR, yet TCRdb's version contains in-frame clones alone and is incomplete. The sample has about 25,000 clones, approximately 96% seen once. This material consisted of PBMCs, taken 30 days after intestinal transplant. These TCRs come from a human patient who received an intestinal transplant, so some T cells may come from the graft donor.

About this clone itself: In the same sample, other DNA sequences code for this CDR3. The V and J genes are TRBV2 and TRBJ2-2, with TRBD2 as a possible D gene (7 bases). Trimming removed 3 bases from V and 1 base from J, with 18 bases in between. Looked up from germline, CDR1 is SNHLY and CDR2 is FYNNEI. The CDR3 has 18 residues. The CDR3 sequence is CASSEGRGYGKNTGELFF. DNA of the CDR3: TGTGCCAGCAGTGAGGGGAGGGGGTACGGAAAGAACACCGGGGAGCTGTTTTTT.

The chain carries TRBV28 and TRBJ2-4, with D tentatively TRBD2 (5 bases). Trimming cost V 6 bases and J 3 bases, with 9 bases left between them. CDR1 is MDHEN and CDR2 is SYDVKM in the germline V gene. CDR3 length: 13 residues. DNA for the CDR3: TGTGCCAGCAGGGTCGGGGTCAAAAACATTCAGTACTTC. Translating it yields CASRVGVKNIQYF.

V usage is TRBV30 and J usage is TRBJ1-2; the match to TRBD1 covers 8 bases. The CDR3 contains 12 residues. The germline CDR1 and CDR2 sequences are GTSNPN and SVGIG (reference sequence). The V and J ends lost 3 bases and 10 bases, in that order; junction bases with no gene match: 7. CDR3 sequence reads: CAWRFGQGDYTF. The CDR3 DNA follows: TGTGCCTGGAGATTTGGACAGGGCGACTACACCTTC.

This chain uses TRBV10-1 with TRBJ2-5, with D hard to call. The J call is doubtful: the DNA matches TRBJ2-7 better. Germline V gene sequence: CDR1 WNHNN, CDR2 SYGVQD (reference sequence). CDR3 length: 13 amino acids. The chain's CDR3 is CASGPGNSYEQYF. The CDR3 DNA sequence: TGCGCCAGCGGCCCGGGCAACTCCTACGAGCAGTACTTC.

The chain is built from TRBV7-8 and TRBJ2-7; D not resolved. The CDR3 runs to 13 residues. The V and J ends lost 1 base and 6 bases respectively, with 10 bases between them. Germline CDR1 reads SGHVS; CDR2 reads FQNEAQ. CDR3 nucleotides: TGTGCCAGCAGCTTAGAGGGCCCTTTCGAGCAGTACTTC. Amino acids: CASSLEGPFEQYF.

The CDR3 reads CASSPGGEGQPQHF. The CDR3 DNA is TGTGCCAGCAGTCCAGGGGGCGAGGGCCAGCCCCAGCATTTT. The J gene is TRBJ1-5, the V gene TRBV28, with 8 bases fitting TRBD1. The germline CDR1 and CDR2 sequences are MDHEN and SYDVKM. The V gene end was trimmed by 5 bases and the J gene end by 7 bases; junction bases not matched to a gene: 7. The CDR3 sequence is 14 residues long.

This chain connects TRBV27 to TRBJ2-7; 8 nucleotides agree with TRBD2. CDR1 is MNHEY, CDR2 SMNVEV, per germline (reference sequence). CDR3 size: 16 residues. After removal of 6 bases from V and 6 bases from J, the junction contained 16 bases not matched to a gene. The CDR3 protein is CASSLAFSGGRGEQYF. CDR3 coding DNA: TGTGCCAGCAGCTTGGCCTTTTCGGGAGGGCGGGGCGAGCAGTACTTC.

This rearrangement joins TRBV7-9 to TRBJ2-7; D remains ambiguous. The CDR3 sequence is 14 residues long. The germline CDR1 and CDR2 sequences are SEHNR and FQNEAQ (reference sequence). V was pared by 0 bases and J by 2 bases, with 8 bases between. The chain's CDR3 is CASSLANQAYEQYF. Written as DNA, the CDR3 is TGTGCCAGCAGCTTAGCAAATCAAGCCTACGAGCAGTACTTC.

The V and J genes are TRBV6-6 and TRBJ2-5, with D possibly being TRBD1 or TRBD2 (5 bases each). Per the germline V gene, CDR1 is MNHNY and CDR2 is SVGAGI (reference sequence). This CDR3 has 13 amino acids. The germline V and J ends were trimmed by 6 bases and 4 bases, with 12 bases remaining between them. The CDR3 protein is CASRGPRGETQYF. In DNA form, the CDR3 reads TGTGCCAGCAGGGGACCGAGGGGAGAGACCCAGTACTTC.

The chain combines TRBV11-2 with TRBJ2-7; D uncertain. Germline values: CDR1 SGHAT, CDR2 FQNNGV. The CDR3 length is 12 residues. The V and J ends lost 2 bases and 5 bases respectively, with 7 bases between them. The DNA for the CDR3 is TGTGCCAGCAGCTTACGAAACAACGAGCAGTACTTC. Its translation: CASSLRNNEQYF.

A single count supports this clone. The DNA for the CDR3 is TGTGCCAGCAGTTCGGGGAACACCGGGGAGCTGTTTTTT. It encodes CASSSGNTGELFF. This chain links TRBV27 with TRBJ2-2; D not resolved. CDR3 length equals 13 residues. Between the trimmed V and J ends, which lost 4 bases and 1 base, there was a span of 4 bases. Germline CDR1 is MNHEY and CDR2 is SMNVEV (reference sequence).

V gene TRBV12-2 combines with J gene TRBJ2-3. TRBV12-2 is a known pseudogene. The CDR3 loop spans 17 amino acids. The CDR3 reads CASRLAPGTALTDTQYF. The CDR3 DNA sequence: TGTGCAAGTCGCTTAGCGCCGGGGACCGCACTCACAGATACGCAGTATTTT.

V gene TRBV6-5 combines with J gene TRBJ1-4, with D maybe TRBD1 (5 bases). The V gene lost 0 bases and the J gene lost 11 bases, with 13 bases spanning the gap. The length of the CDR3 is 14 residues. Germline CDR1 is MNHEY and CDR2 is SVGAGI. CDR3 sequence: CASSYSLGGEKLFF. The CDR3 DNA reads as TGTGCCAGCAGTTACTCGTTAGGAGGGGAGAAACTGTTTTTT.

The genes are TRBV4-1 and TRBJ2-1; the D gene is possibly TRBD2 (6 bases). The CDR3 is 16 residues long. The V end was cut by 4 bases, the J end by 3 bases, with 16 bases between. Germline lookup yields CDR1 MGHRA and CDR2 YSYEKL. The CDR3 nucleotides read TGCGCCAGCAGCCCTCGGATGGAGGGATTCTACAATGAGCAGTTCTTC. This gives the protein CASSPRMEGFYNEQFF.

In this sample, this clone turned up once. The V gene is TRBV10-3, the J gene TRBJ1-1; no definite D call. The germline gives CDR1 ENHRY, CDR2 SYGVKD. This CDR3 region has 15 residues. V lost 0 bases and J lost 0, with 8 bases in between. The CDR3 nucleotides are TGTGCCATCAGTGAGTCGATTAAATTGAACACTGAAGCTTTCTTT. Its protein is CAISESIKLNTEAFF.

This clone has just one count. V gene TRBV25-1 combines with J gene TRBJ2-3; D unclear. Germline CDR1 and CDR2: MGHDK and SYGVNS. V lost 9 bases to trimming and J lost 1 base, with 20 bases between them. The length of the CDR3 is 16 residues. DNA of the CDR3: TGTGCCAGTTTTACTCGGGTCGCCGAGGGCACAGATACGCAGTATTTT. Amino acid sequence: CASFTRVAEGTDTQYF.